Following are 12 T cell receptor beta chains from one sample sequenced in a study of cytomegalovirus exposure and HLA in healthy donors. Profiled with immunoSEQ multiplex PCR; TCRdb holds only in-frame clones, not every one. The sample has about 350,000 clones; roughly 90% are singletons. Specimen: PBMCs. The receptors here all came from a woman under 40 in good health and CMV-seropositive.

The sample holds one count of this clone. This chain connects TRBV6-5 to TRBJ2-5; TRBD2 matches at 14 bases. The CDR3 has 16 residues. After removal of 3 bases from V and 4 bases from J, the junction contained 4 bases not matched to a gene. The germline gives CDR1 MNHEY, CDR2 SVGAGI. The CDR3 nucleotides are TGTGCCAGCAGTTATGGACTAGCGGGAGGAGCAGAGACCCAGTACTTC. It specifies CASSYGLAGGAETQYF.

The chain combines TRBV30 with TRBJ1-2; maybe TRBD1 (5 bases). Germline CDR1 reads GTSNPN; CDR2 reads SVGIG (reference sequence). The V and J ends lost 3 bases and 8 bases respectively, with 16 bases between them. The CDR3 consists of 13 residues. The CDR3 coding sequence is TGTGCCTGGAGATTTGGGGACGGAGAGGGCTACACCTTC. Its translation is CAWRFGDGEGYTF.

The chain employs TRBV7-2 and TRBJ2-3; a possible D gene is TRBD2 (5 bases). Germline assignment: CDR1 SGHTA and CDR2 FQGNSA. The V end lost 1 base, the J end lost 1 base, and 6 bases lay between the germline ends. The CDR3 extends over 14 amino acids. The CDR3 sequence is CASSLGTRTDTQYF. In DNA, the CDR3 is TGTGCCAGCAGCTTAGGGACTCGCACAGATACGCAGTATTTT. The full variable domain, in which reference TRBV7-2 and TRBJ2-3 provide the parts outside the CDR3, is GAGVSQSPSNKVTEKGKDVELRCDPISGHTALYWYRQSLGQGLEFLIYFQGNSAPDKSGLPSDRFSAERTGGSVSTLTIQRTQQEDSAVYLCASSLGTRTDTQYFGPGTRLTVL.

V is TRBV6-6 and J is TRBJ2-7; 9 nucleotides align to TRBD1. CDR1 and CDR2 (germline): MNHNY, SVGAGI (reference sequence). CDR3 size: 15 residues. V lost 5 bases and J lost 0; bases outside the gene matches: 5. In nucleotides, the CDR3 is TGTGCCAGCAGTCGCCGGACAGGGGTCTCCTACGAGCAGTACTTC. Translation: CASSRRTGVSYEQYF.

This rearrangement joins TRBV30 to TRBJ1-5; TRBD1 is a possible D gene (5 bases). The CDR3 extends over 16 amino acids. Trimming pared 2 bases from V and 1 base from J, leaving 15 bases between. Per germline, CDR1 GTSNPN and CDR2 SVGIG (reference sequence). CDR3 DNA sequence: TGTGCCTGGAGTACAATGGGGCTCCAAAGCAATCAGCCCCAGCATTTT. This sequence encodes CAWSTMGLQSNQPQHF.

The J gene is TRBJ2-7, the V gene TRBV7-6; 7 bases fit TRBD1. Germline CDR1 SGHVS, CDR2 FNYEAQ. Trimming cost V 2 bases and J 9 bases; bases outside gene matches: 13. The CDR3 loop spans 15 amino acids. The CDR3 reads CASSLIPTGLGGQYF. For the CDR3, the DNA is TGTGCCAGCAGCTTAATCCCGACAGGGTTGGGCGGGCAGTACTTC.

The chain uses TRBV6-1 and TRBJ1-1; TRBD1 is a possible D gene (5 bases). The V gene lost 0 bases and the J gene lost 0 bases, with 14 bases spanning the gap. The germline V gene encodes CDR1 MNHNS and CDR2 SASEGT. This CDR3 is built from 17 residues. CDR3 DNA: TGTGCCAGCAGTGAAGCGGTAGTTCCAGGGATGAACACTGAAGCTTTCTTT. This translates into CASSEAVVPGMNTEAFF.

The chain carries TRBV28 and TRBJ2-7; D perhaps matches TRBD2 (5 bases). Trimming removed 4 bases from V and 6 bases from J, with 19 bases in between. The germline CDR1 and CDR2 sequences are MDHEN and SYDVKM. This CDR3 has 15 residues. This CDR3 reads CASSYADVLLGEQYF. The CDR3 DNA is TGTGCCAGCAGTTACGCGGACGTACTACTAGGCGAGCAGTACTTC.

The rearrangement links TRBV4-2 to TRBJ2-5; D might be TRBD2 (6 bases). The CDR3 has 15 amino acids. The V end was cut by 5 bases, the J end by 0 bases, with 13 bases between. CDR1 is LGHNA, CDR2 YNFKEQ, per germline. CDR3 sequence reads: CASSTYRGNQETQYF. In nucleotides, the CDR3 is TGTGCCAGCAGCACCTACCGGGGGAACCAAGAGACCCAGTACTTC.

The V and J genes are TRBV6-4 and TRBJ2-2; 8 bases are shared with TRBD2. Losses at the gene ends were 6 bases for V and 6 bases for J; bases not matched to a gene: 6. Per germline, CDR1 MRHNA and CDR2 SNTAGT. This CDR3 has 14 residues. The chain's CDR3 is CASRIAGIAGELFF. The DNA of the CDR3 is TGTGCCAGCAGGATAGCGGGAATAGCCGGGGAGCTGTTTTTT.

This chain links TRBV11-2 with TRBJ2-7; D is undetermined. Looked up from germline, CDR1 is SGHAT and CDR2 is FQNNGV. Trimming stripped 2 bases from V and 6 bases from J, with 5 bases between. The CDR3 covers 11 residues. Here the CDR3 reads CASSLTAEQYF. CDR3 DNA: TGTGCCAGCAGCTTAACAGCCGAGCAGTACTTC. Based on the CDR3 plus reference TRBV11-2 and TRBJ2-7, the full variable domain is EAGVAQSPRYKIIEKRQSVAFWCNPISGHATLYWYQQILGQGPKLLIQFQNNGVVDDSQLPKDRFSAERLKGVDSTLKIQPAKLEDSAVYLCASSLTAEQYFGPGTRLTVT.

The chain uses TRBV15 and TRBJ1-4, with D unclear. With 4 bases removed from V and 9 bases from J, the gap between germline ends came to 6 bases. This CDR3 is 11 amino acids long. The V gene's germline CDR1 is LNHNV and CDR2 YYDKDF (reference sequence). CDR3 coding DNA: TGTGCCACCAGCACCGAACAAAAACTGTTTTTT. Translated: CATSTEQKLFF.